This entry lists 21 T cell receptor beta chains sequenced from one sample in a study of blood T cells in healthy people across ages. Then a second PCR, running roughly 7 to 11 cycles, was carried out with a sample-barcoded 5' primer and a J-beta primer mix. Via MiXCR, TCRdb re-called the 5' RACE reads, giving one row per CDR3 protein. In the table there are some 1.5 million distinct CDR3 sequences, 42% of which are singletons. The sequenced material came from blood. These receptors all come from a woman aged 18-29 years in good health.

This clonotype was detected only a few times. The chain is built from TRBV5-6 and TRBJ2-7; a weak D match, TRBD1 (6 bases). Germline V gene lookup returns CDR1 SGHDT and CDR2 YYEEEE. The CDR3 totals 14 residues. The germline V and J ends were trimmed by 4 bases and 1 base, with 12 bases remaining between them. CDR3 nucleotides: TGTGCCAGCAGCGAGACAGGTTATTCCTACGAGCAGTACTTC. This sequence encodes CASSETGYSYEQYF.

The chain uses TRBV27 and TRBJ2-1; tentative D call: TRBD2 (6 bases). Trimming cost V 6 bases and J 8 bases, with 14 bases left between them. The CDR3 extends over 13 amino acids. CDR1 is MNHEY, CDR2 SMNVEV, per germline (reference sequence). The CDR3 DNA is TGTGCCAGCAGGGGACTGTGGGGGGATGAGCAGTTCTTC. As protein: CASRGLWGDEQFF.

CDR3 in DNA: TGTGCCAGCAGCCGTTCCGGACAGTTGATGGATGAGCAGTTCTTC. It specifies CASSRSGQLMDEQFF. V is TRBV28 and J is TRBJ2-1; D might be TRBD1 (6 bases). Germline V gene data show CDR1 as MDHEN and CDR2 as SYDVKM. The V and J ends lost 6 bases and 8 bases respectively, with 20 bases between them. The CDR3 runs to 15 residues.

The chain carries TRBV28 and TRBJ2-1; 14 bases are shared with TRBD2. The assigned J gene may be wrong: the sequence end matches TRBJ2-7 better. This CDR3 comprises 18 residues. The germline V gene has CDR1 MDHEN and CDR2 SYDVKM. This CDR3 is CASSLTAGTSGSYNEQYF. CDR3 DNA sequence: TGTGCCAGCAGTCTCACAGCCGGGACTAGCGGGAGCTACAATGAGCAGTACTTC.

The rearrangement joins TRBV28 to TRBJ1-1; D is unclear. The CDR3 runs 13 residues. The V gene's germline CDR1 is MDHEN and CDR2 SYDVKM. V was shortened by 6 bases and J by 11 bases, with 19 bases between the two germline ends. The CDR3, as DNA: TGTGCCAGCAGGGGTGACCTCCCGACTGGGGCTTTCTTT. The encoded protein is CASRGDLPTGAFF.

V gene TRBV6-1 combines with J gene TRBJ2-1; 7 nucleotides line up with TRBD2. Germline CDR1 reads MNHNS; CDR2 reads SASEGT. The V gene end was trimmed by 6 bases and the J gene end by 3 bases; junction bases not matched to a gene: 14. This CDR3 has 17 amino acids. The CDR3 protein is CASSVGTTPWDYNEQFF. The CDR3 DNA reads TGTGCCAGCAGCGTGGGGACTACTCCGTGGGACTACAATGAGCAGTTCTTC.

J is TRBJ2-3 and V is TRBV9, with unresolved D. V lost 2 bases and J 4 bases, leaving 8 bases between the germline ends. CDR3 length: 13 residues. Germline CDR1 reads SGDLS; CDR2 reads YYNGEE. The DNA for the CDR3 is TGTGCCAGCAGCGTTACATTCGCAGATACGCAGTATTTT. Its translation: CASSVTFADTQYF.

The chain is built from TRBV18 and TRBJ2-3; D unclear. The germline CDR1 and CDR2 sequences are KGHSH and LQKENI. The CDR3 totals 16 residues. The V end lost 2 bases, the J end lost 0 bases, and 12 bases lay between the germline ends. CDR3 residues: CASSPRDVISTDTQYF. Written as DNA, the CDR3 is TGTGCCAGCTCACCAAGAGACGTAATTAGCACAGATACGCAGTATTTT. Full variable domain (missing parts from reference TRBV18 and TRBJ2-3): NAGVMQNPRHLVRRRGQEARLRCSPMKGHSHVYWYRQLPEEGLKFMVYLQKENIIDESGMPKERFSAEFPKEGPSILRIQQVVRGDSAAYFCASSPRDVISTDTQYFGPGTRLTVL.

This clonotype was detected only a few times. V is TRBV20-1 and J is TRBJ2-5; the match to TRBD1 covers 7 bases. The germline gives CDR1 DFQATT, CDR2 SNEGSKA (reference sequence). The CDR3 length is 13 residues. Trimming removed 0 bases from V and 2 bases from J; junction bases left unmatched: 0. The CDR3 DNA is TGCAGTGCTAGAGAGGGACAGCAAGAGACCCAGTACTTC. Protein product: CSAREGQQETQYF.

The J gene is TRBJ1-3, the V gene TRBV12-3 or TRBV12-4; D not certain. V shed 3 bases and J shed 0 bases, with 12 bases lying between them. The CDR3 is 16 amino acids. In nucleotides, the CDR3 is TGTGCCAGCAGTTTGATCTTCGTCAGCTCTGGAAACACCATATATTTT. Its protein is CASSLIFVSSGNTIYF.

This clonotype came up a few times. The V and J genes are TRBV7-2 and TRBJ2-3; D uncertain. The CDR3 loop spans 13 amino acids. In germline, CDR1 is SGHTA, CDR2 FQGNSA. The V end was cut by 2 bases, the J end by 4 bases, with 7 bases between. The CDR3 DNA reads TGTGCCAGCAGCTTATCGATGGCAGATACGCAGTATTTT. Amino acids: CASSLSMADTQYF.

This clonotype was picked up a small number of times. The chain recombines TRBV25-1 with TRBJ2-5, with 13 positions matching TRBD2. With 4 bases clipped from V and 3 bases from J, the junction kept 5 bases outside the gene matches. CDR1 MGHDK and CDR2 SYGVNS come from the germline V gene. The CDR3 has 16 residues. The CDR3 region is CASSVGLAGEKETQYF. As DNA, the CDR3 is TGTGCCAGCAGTGTAGGACTAGCGGGGGAAAAAGAGACCCAGTACTTC.

Regarding this clonotype: At one boundary the junction diverges from the germline segment, which might be a read error. This sequence joins TRBV5-1 and TRBJ2-7; D unresolved. This CDR3 region has 15 residues. Germline loops: CDR1 SGHRS, CDR2 YFSETQ. The CDR3 nucleotides read TGCGCCAGCAGTAGTGGAAGACTTACCTCCTACGAGCAGAACTTC. Its translation is CASSSGRLTSYEQNF.

The chain couples TRBV6-2 or TRBV6-3 to TRBJ2-4, with 14 bases fitting TRBD2. The CDR3 covers 16 residues. CDR1 and CDR2 from the germline V gene are MNHEY and SVGEGT. Trimming removed 2 bases from V and 8 bases from J; junction bases left unmatched: 5. The CDR3 DNA reads as TGTGCCAGCAGTTACGGGACTAGCGGGAGTATTTACATTCAGTACTTC. It is translated as CASSYGTSGSIYIQYF.

This sequence joins TRBV20-1 and TRBJ1-6, with D uncertain. This CDR3 has 15 residues. The germline V and J ends were trimmed by 0 bases and 6 bases, with 12 bases remaining between them. CDR1 and CDR2 from the germline V gene are DFQATT and SNEGSKA (reference sequence). CDR3: CSARDPFRTNSPLHF. The CDR3 nucleotides read TGCAGTGCTAGAGATCCATTCCGTACTAATTCACCCCTCCACTTT.

Only a few counts were recorded for this clonotype. This chain links TRBV4-1 with TRBJ2-5; D unclear. Trimming removed 1 base from V and 5 bases from J, with 11 bases in between. The CDR3 is 14 amino acids. Germline V CDR1 and CDR2: MGHRA, YSYEKL. The CDR3 nucleotides are TGCGCCAGCAGCCAAGTTAGTAGCTTGGAGACCCAGTACTTC. This gives the protein CASSQVSSLETQYF.

V and J are TRBV9 and TRBJ2-7; TRBD2 matches at 7 bases. The V gene's germline CDR1 is SGDLS and CDR2 YYNGEE. Trimming cost V 3 bases and J 10 bases; bases outside gene matches: 16. This CDR3 has 15 residues. The CDR3 loop is CASSATSEYSPTQYF. CDR3 sequence (DNA): TGTGCCAGCAGCGCTACTAGCGAATATTCACCTACCCAGTACTTC.

This clonotype has more than one count but fewer than ten. The chain employs TRBV7-9 and TRBJ1-1, with unresolved D. With 0 bases removed from V and 0 bases from J, the gap between germline ends came to 17 bases. This CDR3 spans 18 amino acids. From germline, CDR1 is SEHNR and CDR2 FQNEAQ (reference sequence). CDR3 DNA sequence: TGTGCCAGCAGCTTAGCGGGCCATACTGCGATTGTGAACACTGAAGCTTTCTTT. Protein: CASSLAGHTAIVNTEAFF.

The V gene is TRBV18, the J gene TRBJ2-1; 11 bases align to TRBD1. Germline CDR1 is KGHSH and CDR2 is LQKENI. CDR3 size: 16 residues. After removal of 0 bases from V and 10 bases from J, the junction contained 8 bases not matched to a gene. Here the CDR3 reads CASSPPNGQGAGEQFF. The CDR3 nucleotides are TGTGCCAGCTCACCACCGAACGGACAGGGGGCTGGGGAGCAGTTCTTC.

This clonotype was seen only a few times. The chain links TRBV4-2 to TRBJ2-1; the match to TRBD2 covers 8 bases. Germline CDR1 and CDR2: LGHNA and YNFKEQ. Trimming at V came to 0 bases and at J to 10 bases, leaving 5 bases not matched to a gene. The CDR3 is 14 residues long. CDR3 DNA sequence: TGTGCCAGCAGCCAAGATACAGCGGGAGACGAGCAGTTCTTC. Protein sequence: CASSQDTAGDEQFF.

The rearrangement links TRBV12-3 or TRBV12-4 to TRBJ1-2; D not resolved. V was cut by 1 base and J by 4 bases, with 13 bases left in between. The CDR3 loop spans 15 amino acids. CDR3: CASSLGVKPTYGYTF. CDR3 DNA sequence: TGTGCCAGCAGTTTAGGCGTAAAACCCACCTATGGCTACACCTTC.